This T cell receptor beta chain is from a study of OX40 agonist ivuxolimab in advanced cancers. Background on the study: Dose-escalation patients suffered from hepatocellular carcinoma, melanoma, renal cell or head and neck cancer. The study's findings and limits: The authors did not determine the antigen specificity of the expanded peripheral T cells.

Germline-derived CDR1 and CDR2 are SGHTA and FQGTGA. CDR3 size: 15 residues. J gave up 11 bases and V 1 base, and 12 bases lay outside the gene matches. TCRdb keeps only in-frame clones here, not all; method: immunoSEQ multiplex PCR. The sample lists 36,000 or so clones; around 80% were seen once. Turning to this clone: Antigen unknown.

This clonotype was obtained from an adult with an advanced solid tumor such as melanoma, head and neck, liver or kidney cancer. The sample in question was CD4+ or CD8+ T cells sorted from blood, obtained in a trial of the OX40 agonist ivuxolimab. This chain links TRBV7-3 with TRBJ1-1; 8 bases agree with TRBD1. CDR3 DNA sequence: TGTGCCAGCAGCTTAAGGGCAGGGGGCGAACCTAAGGCTTTCTTT. Translated, it gives CASSLRAGGEPKAFF. Complete variable domain (other parts from reference TRBV7-3 and TRBJ1-1): GAGVSQTPSNKVTEKGKYVELRCDPISGHTALYWYRQSLGQGPEFLIYFQGTGAADDSGLPNDRFFAVRPEGSVSTLKIQRTERGDSAVYLCASSLRAGGEPKAFFGQGTRLTVV.